This T cell receptor beta chain is from a study of T cell responses to AZD1222 COVID-19 vaccine. This CDR3 comprises 14 residues. V lost 3 bases to trimming and J lost 8 bases, with 16 bases between them. Germline V gene sequence: CDR1 LNHNV, CDR2 YYDKDF (reference sequence). The repertoire was sequenced with immunoSEQ multiplex PCR; TCRdb's copy has only in-frame clones and lacks some. The repertoire includes some 95,000 clones, 88% of them detected once, and 12% sits in the top ten. Sequenced material: peripheral blood, taken 28 days after the second AZD1222 dose. The chain employs TRBV15 and TRBJ1-2; D is uncertain. This receptor was identified in an adult who received the AZD1222 COVID-19 vaccine. The CDR3 DNA is TGTGCCACCAGCAGGGAAGCTGATTCCAGGGGCTACACCTTC. This codes for CATSREADSRGYTF.